A selection of T cell receptor beta chains follows, all from one sample in a study of PD-1 blockade in classical Hodgkin lymphoma. Data came from immunoSEQ multiplex PCR; TCRdb stores just in-frame clones and leaves some out. Among around 44,000 clones listed, 86% were seen once. The sequences come from peripheral blood mononuclear cells (PBMCs), collected before the second cycle of nivolumab. All receptors come from a human donor with classical Hodgkin lymphoma. Each CDR3 is given with its conserved first and last residue. A D gene is named only where the DNA matches it firmly. Not all rows give a size; the values are once, few, many and, for expanded clones, a class.

TRBJ2-7,-,TRBV5-1,few,CASSLEGYRAYEQYF,TGCGCCAGCAGCTTGGAAGGTTACAGGGCCTACGAGCAGTACTTC
TRBJ1-1,-,TRBV6-1,-,CASSEARGGSAEAFF,TGTGCCAGCAGTGAAGCGCGTGGGGGTAGCGCTGAAGCTTTCTTT
TRBJ1-1,-,TRBV21-1,-,CASSNRAPPRGDEAFF,TGTGCCAGCAGCAATAGAGCCCCACCGAGGGGGGATGAAGCTTTCTTT
TRBJ2-7,TRBD1,TRBV2,-,CASNSRQGYEQYF,TGTGCCAGCAACTCGAGACAGGGCTACGAGCAGTACTTC
TRBJ2-1,TRBD1,TRBV4-1,-,CASSQTGGGYNEQFF,TGCGCCAGCAGTCAAACAGGGGGCGGGTACAATGAGCAGTTCTTC
TRBJ2-6,-,TRBV27,-,CASSSLSGANVLTF,TGTGCCAGCAGTTCCCTCTCTGGGGCCAACGTCCTGACTTTC
TRBJ1-2,-,TRBV25-1,few,CASSELGRDTNYGYTF,TGTGCCAGCAGTGAATTAGGGAGAGACACGAACTATGGCTACACCTTC
TRBJ2-7,TRBD1,TRBV4-3,-,CASSQDETGADEQYF,TGCGCCAGCAGCCAAGATGAGACAGGGGCGGACGAGCAGTACTTC
TRBJ1-2,-,TRBV7-9,-,CASSLDSFDGYTF,TGTGCCAGCAGCTTAGACAGTTTCGATGGCTACACCTTC
TRBJ2-1,-,TRBV10-3,-,CAISGPLRTGYNEQFF,TGTGCCATCAGTGGACCCCTTAGGACGGGTTACAATGAGCAGTTCTTC
TRBJ1-1,-,TRBV15,-,CATSRDGANTEAFF,TGTGCCACCAGCAGAGATGGGGCGAACACTGAAGCTTTCTTT
TRBJ2-2,TRBD1,TRBV7-3,-,CASSVRQGPGELFF,TGTGCCAGCAGCGTAAGACAGGGCCCCGGGGAGCTGTTTTTT
TRBJ2-1,-,TRBV5-1,once,CASSLDPPYNEQFF,TGCGCCAGCAGCTTGGACCCCCCCTACAATGAGCAGTTCTTC
TRBJ2-1,-,TRBV4-1,-,CASSQDPGVEQFF,TGCGCCAGCAGCCAAGACCCGGGGGTTGAGCAGTTCTTC
TRBJ2-3,-,TRBV4-1,-,CASSQVEGRRADTQYF,TGCGCCAGCAGCCAAGTCGAGGGGCGCCGGGCAGATACGCAGTATTTT
TRBJ2-5,-,TRBV20-1,-,CSARDRETQYF,TGCAGTGCTAGAGATCGGGAGACCCAGTACTTC
TRBJ1-4,-,TRBV27,-,CASSFYPPPTNEKLFF,TGTGCCAGCAGTTTTTACCCCCCCCCAACTAATGAAAAACTGTTTTTT
TRBJ2-5,-,TRBV19,-,CASSPRTASPETQYF,TGTGCCAGTAGTCCACGGACAGCCAGCCCCGAGACCCAGTACTTC
TRBJ2-3,TRBD2,TRBV19,once,CASSIGTSSAGDTQYF,TGTGCCAGTAGTATTGGGACTAGCTCTGCCGGAGATACGCAGTATTTT
TRBJ2-5,-,TRBV7-2,-,CASSLRGSRETQYF,TGTGCCAGCAGCTTAAGGGGGAGTCGGGAGACCCAGTACTTC
TRBJ1-2,-,TRBV6-6,once,CASTTGQGFTF,TGTGCCAGCACCACGGGGCAGGGCTTCACCTTC
TRBJ2-5,-,TRBV9,-,CASSVGRLRGIRLKTQYF,TGTGCCAGCAGCGTAGGGCGCCTTCGCGGAATCAGGTTAAAGACCCAGTACTTC
TRBJ2-3,-,TRBV5-4,-,CASSFRGMGTDTQYF,TGTGCCAGCAGCTTTAGGGGGATGGGCACAGATACGCAGTATTTT
TRBJ2-2,-,TRBV7-3,-,CASSFYPADNTGELFF,TGTGCCAGCAGCTTTTACCCAGCAGATAACACCGGGGAGCTGTTTTTT
TRBJ1-2,-,TRBV4-1,medium-sized,CASSQDPGAWEGYTF,TGCGCCAGCAGCCAAGATCCTGGGGCTTGGGAAGGCTACACCTTC
TRBJ1-6,-,TRBV19,few,CASGSGRYNSPLHF,TGTGCCAGTGGATCGGGACGCTATAATTCACCCCTCCACTTT
TRBJ2-1,TRBD2,TRBV7-3,-,CASSYTGTSVYNEQFF,TGTGCCAGCAGCTACACCGGGACTAGCGTCTACAATGAGCAGTTCTTC
TRBJ2-7,-,TRBV10-3,once,CAISELPGRNPYEQYF,TGTGCCATCAGTGAGTTACCGGGGCGGAACCCCTACGAGCAGTACTTC
TRBJ2-2,-,TRBV9,-,CASSDRTFTGELFF,TGTGCCAGCAGTGATAGGACGTTCACCGGGGAGCTGTTTTTT